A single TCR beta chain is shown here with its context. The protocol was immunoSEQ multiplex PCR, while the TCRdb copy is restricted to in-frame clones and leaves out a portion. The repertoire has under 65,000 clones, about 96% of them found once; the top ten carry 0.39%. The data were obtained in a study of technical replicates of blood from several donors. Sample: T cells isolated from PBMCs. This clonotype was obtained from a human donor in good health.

The CDR3 here is CASSSHRARGGELFF. In DNA, the CDR3 is TGTGCCAGCAGTTCACACAGGGCCCGGGGCGGGGAGCTGTTTTTT. The V and J genes are TRBV6-5 and TRBJ2-2; D perhaps matches TRBD1 (6 bases). Per germline, CDR1 MNHEY and CDR2 SVGAGI. V lost 4 bases to trimming and J lost 7 bases, with 16 bases between them. The CDR3 sequence is 15 residues long.